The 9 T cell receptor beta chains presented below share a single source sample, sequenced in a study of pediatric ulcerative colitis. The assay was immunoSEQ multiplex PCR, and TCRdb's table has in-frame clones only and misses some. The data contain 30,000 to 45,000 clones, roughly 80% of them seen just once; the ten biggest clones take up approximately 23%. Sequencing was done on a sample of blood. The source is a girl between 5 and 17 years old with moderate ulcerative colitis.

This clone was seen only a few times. The CDR3 region has the DNA TGTGCCAGCAGCTCGGACGACTATGGCTACACCTTC. Its translation is CASSSDDYGYTF. The chain couples TRBV5-4 to TRBJ1-2; D is unresolved. Germline loops: CDR1 SGHNT, CDR2 YYREEE (reference sequence). The CDR3 covers 12 residues. Trimming removed 3 bases at V and 3 bases at J, with 6 bases between.

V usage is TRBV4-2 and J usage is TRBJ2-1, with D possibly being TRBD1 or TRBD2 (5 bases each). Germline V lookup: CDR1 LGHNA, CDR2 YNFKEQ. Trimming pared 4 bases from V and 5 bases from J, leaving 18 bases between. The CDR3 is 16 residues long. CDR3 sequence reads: CASSRAGTTSDNEQFF. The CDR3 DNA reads TGTGCCAGCAGCCGCGCCGGGACCACCTCTGACAATGAGCAGTTCTTC.

The CDR3 spells CASSLVSPSNQPQHF. For the CDR3, the DNA is TGTGCCAGCAGTTTGGTGAGCCCTAGCAATCAGCCCCAGCATTTT. The gene calls are TRBV28 and TRBJ1-5; D unclear. V gave up 3 bases and J gave up 0 bases, with 9 bases separating them. This CDR3 contains 15 residues. Germline V gives CDR1 MDHEN, CDR2 SYDVKM.

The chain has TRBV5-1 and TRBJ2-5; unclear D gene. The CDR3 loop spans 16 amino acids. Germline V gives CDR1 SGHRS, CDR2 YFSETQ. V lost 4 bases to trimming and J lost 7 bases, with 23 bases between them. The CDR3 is CASSHDRWSTSGTQYF. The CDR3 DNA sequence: TGCGCCAGCAGCCATGACCGATGGAGCACCTCGGGGACCCAGTACTTC. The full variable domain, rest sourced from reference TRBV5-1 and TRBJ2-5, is KAGVTQTPRYLIKTRGQQVTLSCSPISGHRSVSWYQQTPGQGLQFLFEYFSETQRNKGNFPGRFSGRQFSNSRSEMNVSTLELGDSALYLCASSHDRWSTSGTQYFGPGTRLLVL.

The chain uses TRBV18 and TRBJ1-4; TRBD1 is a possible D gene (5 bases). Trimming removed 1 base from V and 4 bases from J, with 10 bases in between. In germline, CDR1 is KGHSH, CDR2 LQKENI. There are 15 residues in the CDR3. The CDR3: CASSPRQGYNEKLFF. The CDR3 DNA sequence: TGTGCCAGCTCACCACGGCAGGGATATAATGAAAAACTGTTTTTT. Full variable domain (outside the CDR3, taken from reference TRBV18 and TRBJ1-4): NAGVMQNPRHLVRRRGQEARLRCSPMKGHSHVYWYRQLPEEGLKFMVYLQKENIIDESGMPKERFSAEFPKEGPSILRIQQVVRGDSAAYFCASSPRQGYNEKLFFGSGTQLSVL.

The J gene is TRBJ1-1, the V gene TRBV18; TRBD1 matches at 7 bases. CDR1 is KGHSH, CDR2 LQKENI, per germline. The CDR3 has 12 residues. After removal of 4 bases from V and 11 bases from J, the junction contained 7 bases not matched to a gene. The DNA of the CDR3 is TGTGCCAGCTCACTCCCCGACAGGGATGCTTTCTTT. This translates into CASSLPDRDAFF.

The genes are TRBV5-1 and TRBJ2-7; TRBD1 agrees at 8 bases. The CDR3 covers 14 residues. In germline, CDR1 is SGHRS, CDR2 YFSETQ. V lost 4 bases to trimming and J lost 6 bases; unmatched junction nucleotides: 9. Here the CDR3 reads CASSILDRVGEQYF. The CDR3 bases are TGCGCCAGCAGCATTCTGGACAGGGTCGGCGAGCAGTACTTC.

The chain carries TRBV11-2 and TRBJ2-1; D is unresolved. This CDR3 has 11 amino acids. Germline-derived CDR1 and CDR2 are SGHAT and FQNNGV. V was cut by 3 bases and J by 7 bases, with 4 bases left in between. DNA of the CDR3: TGTGCCAGCAGCTTTCAGAATGAGCAGTTCTTC. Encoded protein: CASSFQNEQFF.

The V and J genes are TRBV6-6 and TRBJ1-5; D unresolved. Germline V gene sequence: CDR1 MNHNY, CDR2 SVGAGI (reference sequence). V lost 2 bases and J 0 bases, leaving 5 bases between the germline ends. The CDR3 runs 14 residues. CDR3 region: CASSYPNSNQPQHF. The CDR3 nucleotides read TGTGCCAGCAGTTACCCCAATAGCAATCAGCCCCAGCATTTT.